This T cell receptor beta chain was sequenced during a study of Ad26.COV2.S vaccination and SARS-CoV-2 variants. As to this clone: Its antigen is unknown.

The CDR3 has 15 amino acids. Germline V gene sequence: CDR1 SNHLY, CDR2 FYNNEI. Trimming shortened V by 4 bases and J by 1 base, and 13 bases separated the two germline ends. The study's findings and limits: Ad26.COV2.S recipients had broader spike-specific TCRs (P = 0.0014). TCR breadth and depth analyses may have underestimated total T cell responses. Placebo and vaccine recipients had non-spike TCR breadth that was similar. Reportedly, after vaccination the spike-specific CD8+ and CD4+ T cell responses displayed substantial breadth.

The table came from immunoSEQ multiplex PCR; TCRdb's copy has only in-frame clones and leaves some out. The sample has roughly 380,000 clones, roughly 94% seen once; the top ten hold 3% to 4%. The V gene is TRBV2, the J gene TRBJ1-1; D may be TRBD1 (5 bases). The receptor was isolated from a human donor who had recovered from COVID-19. This specimen consisted of peripheral blood, obtained after recovery from COVID-19. CDR3 sequence (DNA): TGTGCCAGCAGTGTTACCCCGGACAAGAACACTGAAGCTTTCTTT. Translation gives CASSVTPDKNTEAFF.